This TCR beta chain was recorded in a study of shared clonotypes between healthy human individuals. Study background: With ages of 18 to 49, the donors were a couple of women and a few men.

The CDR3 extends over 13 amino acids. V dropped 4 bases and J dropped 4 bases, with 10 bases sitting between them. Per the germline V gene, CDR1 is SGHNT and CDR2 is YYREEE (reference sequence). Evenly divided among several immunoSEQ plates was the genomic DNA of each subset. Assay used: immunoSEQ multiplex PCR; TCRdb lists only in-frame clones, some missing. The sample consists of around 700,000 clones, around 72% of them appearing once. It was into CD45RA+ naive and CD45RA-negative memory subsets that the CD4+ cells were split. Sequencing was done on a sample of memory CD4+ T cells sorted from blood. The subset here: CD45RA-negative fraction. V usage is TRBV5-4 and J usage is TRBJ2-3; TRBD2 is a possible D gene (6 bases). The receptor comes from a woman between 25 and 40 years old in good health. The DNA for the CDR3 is TGTGCCAGCAGCCCCCGACTAGCAGATACGCAGTATTTT. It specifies CASSPRLADTQYF.